The 6 T cell receptor beta chains below were found in one sample sequenced in a study of T-cell reconstitution after alpha-beta-depleted transplantation in children. As it was prepared, the TCRbeta library received unique molecular identifiers. TCRdb processed the PCR reads anew with MiXCR; each CDR3 protein has one entry. The sample carries 450,000 to 700,000 distinct CDR3 sequences, around 27% recorded once. The material was PBMCs, obtained before TCRalphabeta/CD19-depleted stem cell transplant. The receptors were sampled from a boy in the first two years of life with Wiskott-Aldrich syndrome, due to receive a stem cell transplant.

The sample holds a few counts of this clonotype. The J gene is TRBJ2-1, the V gene TRBV12-3 or TRBV12-4, with 9 bases identical to TRBD1. V shed 2 bases, J shed 7 bases, and the junction held 6 bases outside the gene matches. The CDR3 extends over 15 amino acids. This CDR3 reads CASSLQGQGGNEQFF. The DNA of the CDR3 is TGTGCCAGCAGTTTACAGGGACAGGGTGGAAATGAGCAGTTCTTC.

This chain uses TRBV7-2 with TRBJ2-7, with a tentative D call TRBD2 (5 bases). Germline assignment: CDR1 SGHTA and CDR2 FQGNSA. This CDR3 region has 17 residues. V was shortened by 0 bases and J by 4 bases, with 19 bases between the two germline ends. CDR3 sequence (DNA): TGTGCCAGCAGCTTAGCATCTGGCTTTGGGCGGAGGTACGAGCAGTACTTC. Translated: CASSLASGFGRRYEQYF. Full variable domain (remainder filled in from reference TRBV7-2 and TRBJ2-7): GAGVSQSPSNKVTEKGKDVELRCDPISGHTALYWYRQSLGQGLEFLIYFQGNSAPDKSGLPSDRFSAERTGGSVSTLTIQRTQQEDSAVYLCASSLASGFGRRYEQYFGPGTRLTVT.

This chain uses TRBV24-1 with TRBJ2-1; TRBD2 is a possible D gene (5 bases). The CDR3 is made up of 11 amino acids. The germline V and J ends were trimmed by 9 bases and 13 bases, with 15 bases remaining between them. Germline V gene sequence: CDR1 KGHDR, CDR2 SFDVKD. CDR3 sequence (DNA): TGTGCCACCGGCCCCCCTGGGAGACAGTTCTTC. It is translated as CATGPPGRQFF.

This clonotype was seen a handful of times. The chain links TRBV2 to TRBJ2-2; a weak D match, TRBD1 (6 bases). The CDR3 is 14 amino acids. With 4 bases removed from V and 4 bases from J, the gap between germline ends came to 10 bases. Germline assignment: CDR1 SNHLY and CDR2 FYNNEI. As DNA, the CDR3 is TGTGCCAGCAGTGGACAGGACCTCACCGGGGAGCTGTTTTTT. This encodes CASSGQDLTGELFF.

This clonotype was seen only a few times. V is TRBV6-1 and J is TRBJ2-7; weak D call: TRBD2 (5 bases). The length of the CDR3 is 13 residues. CDR1 MNHNS and CDR2 SASEGT come from the germline V gene. V was shortened by 4 bases and J by 2 bases, with 9 bases between the two germline ends. The CDR3 region has the DNA TGTGCCAGCAGTGTCCGGGGTCCCTACGAGCAGTACTTC. Its protein product is CASSVRGPYEQYF.

The CDR3: CASTNGGTSVNNEQFF. As DNA, the CDR3 is TGTGCCAGCACCAACGGGGGGACTAGCGTAAACAATGAGCAGTTCTTC. V and J are TRBV7-9 and TRBJ2-1; 10 bases line up with TRBD2. The length of the CDR3 is 16 residues. Trimming removed 7 bases from V and 5 bases from J; junction bases left unmatched: 11. From germline, CDR1 is SEHNR and CDR2 FQNEAQ (reference sequence).